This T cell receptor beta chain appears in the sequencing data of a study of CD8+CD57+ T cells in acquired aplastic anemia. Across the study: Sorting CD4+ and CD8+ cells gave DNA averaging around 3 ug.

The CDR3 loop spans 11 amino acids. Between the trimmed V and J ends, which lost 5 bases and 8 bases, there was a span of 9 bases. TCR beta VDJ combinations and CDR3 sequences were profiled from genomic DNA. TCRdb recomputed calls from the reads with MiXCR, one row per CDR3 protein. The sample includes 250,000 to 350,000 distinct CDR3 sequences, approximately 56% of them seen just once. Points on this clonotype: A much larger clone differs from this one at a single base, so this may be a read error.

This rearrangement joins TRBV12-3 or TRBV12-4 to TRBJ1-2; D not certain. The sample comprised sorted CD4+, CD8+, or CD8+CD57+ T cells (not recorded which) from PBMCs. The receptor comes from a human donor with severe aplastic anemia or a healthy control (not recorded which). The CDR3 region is CASSTELGYTF. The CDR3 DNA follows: TGTGCCAGCAGTACCGAGTTGGGCTACACCTTC.